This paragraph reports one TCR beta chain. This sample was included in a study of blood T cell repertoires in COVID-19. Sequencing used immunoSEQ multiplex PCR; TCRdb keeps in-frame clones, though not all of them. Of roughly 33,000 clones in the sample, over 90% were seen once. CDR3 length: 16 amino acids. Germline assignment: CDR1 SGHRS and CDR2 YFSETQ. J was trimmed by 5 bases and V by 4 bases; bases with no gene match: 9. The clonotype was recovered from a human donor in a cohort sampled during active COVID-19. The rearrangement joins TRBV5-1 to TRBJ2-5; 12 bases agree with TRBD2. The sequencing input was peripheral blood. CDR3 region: CASSPRTSGADETQYF. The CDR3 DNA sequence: TGCGCCAGCAGCCCGCGGACTAGCGGGGCTGACGAGACCCAGTACTTC.